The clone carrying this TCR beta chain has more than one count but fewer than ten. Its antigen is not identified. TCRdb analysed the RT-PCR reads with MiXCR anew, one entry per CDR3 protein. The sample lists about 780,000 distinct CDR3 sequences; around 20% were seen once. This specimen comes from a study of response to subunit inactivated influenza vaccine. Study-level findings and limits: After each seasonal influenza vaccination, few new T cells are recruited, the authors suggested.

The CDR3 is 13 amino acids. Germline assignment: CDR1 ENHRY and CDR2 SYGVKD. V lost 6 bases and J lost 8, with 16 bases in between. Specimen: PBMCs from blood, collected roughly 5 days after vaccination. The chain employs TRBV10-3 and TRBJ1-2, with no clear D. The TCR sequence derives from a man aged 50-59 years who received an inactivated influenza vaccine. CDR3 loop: CAIRRNQRVGYTF. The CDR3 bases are TGTGCCATCAGGAGAAACCAGCGAGTCGGCTACACCTTC.